The clone carrying this T cell receptor beta chain was recorded only once. The data were taken from a study of cytomegalovirus exposure and HLA in healthy donors. Germline lookup yields CDR1 LGHNT and CDR2 FRNRAP. V shed 6 bases and J 4 bases; nucleotides not matched to a gene: 4. The CDR3 has 14 amino acids. Primers: 60 Vbeta forward and 13 Jbeta reverse. Only in-frame clones appear in the TCRdb table, and some are missing; sequencing was by immunoSEQ multiplex PCR. The sample holds approximately 150,000 clones; about 80% are singletons and the top ten take 3% to 4.5%. This receptor was taken from a man aged 30 to 39 in good health and CMV-seropositive. The sample taken for sequencing was PBMCs. The chain combines TRBV12-5 with TRBJ2-3; TRBD1 matches 10 bases. CDR3 nucleotide sequence: TGTGCTAGTGGGCCGGGACAGGGGTCAGATACGCAGTATTTT. Its translation: CASGPGQGSDTQYF.